Listed below are T cell receptor beta chains from one sample, sequenced in a study of blood T cell repertoires in COVID-19. Assay used: immunoSEQ multiplex PCR; TCRdb lists only in-frame clones, some missing. Of hundreds of thousands of clones detected, 75% to 90% appear once; the ten largest clones hold around 11%. The sequencing input was peripheral blood. The receptors were gathered from a woman aged 60 to 75 with active or convalescent COVID-19. The CDR3 runs from the conserved cysteine through the conserved F or W. Each record gives: V gene, CDR3 protein.

TRBV2,CASIRDRGWENEKLFF
TRBV20-1,CSASRGGRVLPQYF
TRBV3-1/TRBV3-2,CASSQDWGQTEQYF
TRBV7-9,CASSLGVVPRDEQFF
TRBV19,CASRSGQGATEAFF
TRBV9,CASSVSGGRQETQYF
TRBV7-9,CASSSGTNEKLFF
TRBV5-1,CASSSWGPLETQYF
TRBV27,CASSLLGGASGGSKSYEQYF
TRBV9,CASSVGGGTGREQYF
TRBV3-1/TRBV3-2,CASSQHQGYYEQYF
TRBV3-1/TRBV3-2,CASSRVAGEQYF
TRBV29-1,CSAGLAGRLQETQYF
TRBV19,CATRDRGRGNTIYF
TRBV5-1,CASSTSGRGLSFLYGYTF
TRBV23-1,CASSGRVRIQPQHF
TRBV7-9,CASSWTSSQETQYF
TRBV7-3,CASSLVQRGGPDTQYF
TRBV11-3,CASSLTGPDTQYF
TRBV3-1/TRBV3-2,CASSRGYEQYF
TRBV19,CASNHPGQGVDEKLFF
TRBV5-1,CASSLVQGGVVTEAFF
TRBV19,CASSFWDRGSGEQFF
TRBV19,CASSTPSGGSYEQYF
TRBV10-3,CAISAGESNQPQHF
TRBV5-1,CASSLGQGARNSPLHF
TRBV18,CASSPVEGNPYEQYF
TRBV10-3,CAIGEGQMGLEQYF
TRBV18,CASSPPGQGADTQYF
TRBV2,CASTPMGHLNTEAFF
TRBV7-3,CASSLKGQGDAEAFF
TRBV10-3,CAISLGQGDYGYTF
TRBV6-5,CASSTQNEQYF